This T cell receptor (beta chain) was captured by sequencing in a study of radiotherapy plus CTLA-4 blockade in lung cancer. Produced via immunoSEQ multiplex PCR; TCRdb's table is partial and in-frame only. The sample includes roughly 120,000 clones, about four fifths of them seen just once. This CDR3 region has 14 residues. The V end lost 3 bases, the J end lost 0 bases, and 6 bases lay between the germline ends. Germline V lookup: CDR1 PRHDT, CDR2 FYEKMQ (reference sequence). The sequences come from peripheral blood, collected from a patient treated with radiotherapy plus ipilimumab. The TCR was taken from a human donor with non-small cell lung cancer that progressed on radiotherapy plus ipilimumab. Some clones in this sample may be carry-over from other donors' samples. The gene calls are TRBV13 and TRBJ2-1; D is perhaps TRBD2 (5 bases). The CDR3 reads CASSLGSSYNEQFF. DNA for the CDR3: TGTGCCAGCAGCTTGGGGAGCTCCTACAATGAGCAGTTCTTC.